These 2 T cell receptor beta chains were all obtained from the same sample, sequenced in a study of cytomegalovirus exposure and HLA in healthy donors. The study ran its PCR with 60 Vbeta and 13 Jbeta primers. TCRdb keeps only in-frame clones here, not all; method: immunoSEQ multiplex PCR. In the table there are around 71,000 clones, around 58% of which are singletons. The sequenced sample consisted of PBMCs. Receptor source: a man between 25 and 39 years old in good health and CMV-seropositive.

This clone was observed a handful of times. J is TRBJ2-3 and V is TRBV6-1; 9 nucleotides agree with TRBD1. V shed 1 base, J shed 4 bases, and the junction held 0 bases outside the gene matches. The germline gives CDR1 MNHNS, CDR2 SASEGT. CDR3 length: 14 residues. For the CDR3, the DNA is TGTGCCAGCAGTGAAGGACAGGGGGCAGATACGCAGTATTTT. Its translation is CASSEGQGADTQYF.

This clone has more than one count but fewer than ten. This rearrangement joins TRBV28 to TRBJ1-2, with no clear D. The CDR3 spans 15 residues. Germline values: CDR1 MDHEN, CDR2 SYDVKM. Trimming took off 3 bases at V and 8 bases at J, with 19 bases between the two ends. DNA of the CDR3: TGTGCCAGCAGTTTTTCCACCGAGGCCGTGCGAGGCTACACCTTC. Residues: CASSFSTEAVRGYTF.